These 11 T cell receptor beta chains originate from one sample sequenced in a study of beta chain features in type 1 diabetes. Study-wide points: When Type 1 diabetes patients were examined, their TCRB CDR3s proved moderately but significantly shorter in all four CD4+ subsets.

cDNA synthesis used the whole RNA isolate, giving expressed TCRB sequences. Libraries were prepared by immunoSEQ multiplex PCR; TCRdb keeps only in-frame clonotypes and omits some of them. The sample has 640,000 or so clones; over 11% are singletons. Their antigen targets remain unknown. Sequencing was carried out using naive CD4+ T cells from blood. All receptors derive from a man between 18 and 35 years old with type 1 diabetes.

V gene TRBV5-1 combines with J gene TRBJ2-3; 8 nucleotides agree with TRBD2. J gave up 4 bases and V 4 bases, and 11 bases lay outside the gene matches. CDR3 length: 16 amino acids. The V gene's germline CDR1 is SGHRS and CDR2 YFSETQ. CDR3 residues: CASSPVAGTRPDTQYF. The CDR3 nucleotides read TGCGCCAGCAGCCCCGTGGCAGGGACTAGACCAGATACGCAGTATTTT. The full variable domain, completed using reference TRBV5-1 and TRBJ2-3, is KAGVTQTPRYLIKTRGQQVTLSCSPISGHRSVSWYQQTPGQGLQFLFEYFSETQRNKGNFPGRFSGRQFSNSRSEMNVSTLELGDSALYLCASSPVAGTRPDTQYFGPGTRLTVL.

The rearrangement links TRBV5-1 to TRBJ1-2, with 8 bases that match TRBD1. The CDR3 contains 18 residues. The germline V gene has CDR1 SGHRS and CDR2 YFSETQ. The V gene end was trimmed by 4 bases and the J gene end by 2 bases; junction bases not matched to a gene: 16. CDR3 DNA sequence: TGCGCCAGCAGCCAGAGGCCGACAGGGGTAGAACCAAACTATGGCTACACCTTC. It encodes CASSQRPTGVEPNYGYTF.

The chain carries TRBV4-3 and TRBJ1-5; D unclear. Germline V gene data show CDR1 as LGHNA and CDR2 as YSLEER. The CDR3 has 15 amino acids. V lost 0 bases to trimming and J lost 4 bases, with 10 bases between them. CDR3 in amino acids: CASSQEFSGNQPQHF. CDR3 nucleotides: TGCGCCAGCAGCCAAGAATTCAGCGGGAATCAGCCCCAGCATTTT.

This clone was observed a single time. The chain links TRBV14 to TRBJ2-7; D not resolved. Germline V gene sequence: CDR1 SGHDN, CDR2 FVKESK. Between the trimmed V and J ends, which lost 0 bases and 1 base, there was a span of 13 bases. The CDR3 spans 16 residues. The CDR3 DNA is TGTGCCAGCAGCCAAGACCTTCTAGACGGATCCTACGAGCAGTACTTC. This gives the protein CASSQDLLDGSYEQYF.

This clone showed up just a few times. The CDR3 DNA is TGTGCCAGCAGCTCAACCCAATCCACAGGGAAGCAGTTCTTC. Its translation is CASSSTQSTGKQFF. The J gene is TRBJ2-1, the V gene TRBV13, with a weak D call TRBD1 (6 bases). V was shortened by 4 bases and J by 11 bases, with 18 bases between the two germline ends. Germline CDR1 is PRHDT and CDR2 is FYEKMQ (reference sequence). This CDR3 has 14 amino acids.

The rearrangement uses TRBV11-2 and TRBJ1-3; D gene uncertain. Trimming took off 7 bases at V and 0 bases at J, with 16 bases between the two ends. This CDR3 is built from 16 residues. From germline, CDR1 is SGHAT and CDR2 FQNNGV. CDR3 coding DNA: TGTGCCAGCACCCCGGGAGGAAGAGACTCTGGAAACACCATATATTTT. Protein sequence: CASTPGGRDSGNTIYF.

The chain uses TRBV5-6 and TRBJ2-7, with TRBD2 matching over 9 bases. Germline CDR1 reads SGHDT; CDR2 reads YYEEEE. J was trimmed by 0 bases and V by 0 bases; bases with no gene match: 7. CDR3 length: 17 residues. The CDR3 nucleotides are TGTGCCAGCAGCTTGGCAGCGGGGGGCCTCCTCTCCTACGAGCAGTACTTC. It encodes CASSLAAGGLLSYEQYF.

The chain employs TRBV7-2 and TRBJ1-5, with D possibly matching TRBD1 (6 bases). V was clipped by 5 bases and J by 4 bases, with 15 bases between them. CDR1 SGHTA and CDR2 FQGNSA come from the germline V gene. This CDR3 is 15 amino acids long. The CDR3 coding sequence is TGTGCCAGCAGCCCCGGGACATGGACTAATCAGCCCCAGCATTTT. Amino acids: CASSPGTWTNQPQHF.

This clone was counted a few times. This chain links TRBV28 with TRBJ1-2; D is unresolved. This CDR3 region has 13 residues. Trimming took off 2 bases at V and 4 bases at J, with 8 bases between the two ends. Germline loops: CDR1 MDHEN, CDR2 SYDVKM. CDR3 sequence: CASSLGSAYGYTF. The CDR3 DNA is TGTGCCAGCAGTTTAGGTAGCGCCTATGGCTACACCTTC.

This clone came up a few times. The CDR3 region has the DNA TGTGCCAGCAGCACCGGGACGGAAGAGACCCAGTACTTC. Translating gives CASSTGTEETQYF. This sequence joins TRBV5-4 and TRBJ2-5; D is possibly TRBD1 or TRBD2 (5 bases each). Trimming shortened V by 4 bases and J by 3 bases, and 10 bases separated the two germline ends. The CDR3 runs 13 residues. In germline, CDR1 is SGHNT, CDR2 YYREEE (reference sequence).

V is TRBV4-3 and J is TRBJ2-2, with TRBD2 as a possible D gene (7 bases). Germline values: CDR1 LGHNA, CDR2 YSLEER. The V end was cut by 3 bases, the J end by 4 bases, with 15 bases between. This CDR3 comprises 16 residues. For the CDR3, the DNA is TGCGCCAGCAGCCACGCGGTCGGGGGGCTCACCGGGGAGCTGTTTTTT. Translated, it gives CASSHAVGGLTGELFF.